This entry features one T cell receptor beta chain sequence. These data come from a study of blood T cell repertoires in COVID-19. The wider study: PBMCs, B-cell-depleted T cells, or T cells were the source of the cDNA or gDNA that made up the material.

The CDR3 covers 14 residues. CDR1 and CDR2 from the germline V gene are WSHSY and SAAADI. Germline trimming cut 5 bases from V and 7 bases from J; bases unmatched to any gene: 6. Authors' data handling: Quantification of nucleated cells was approximated via reference gene primer amplification. Only in-frame clones appear in the TCRdb table, and some are missing; sequencing was by immunoSEQ multiplex PCR. V and J calls and clone size are given by that table; D and trimming were obtained from the DNA. The sample shows some 98,000 clones, around 82% of them seen only once. This receptor was taken from a man in his 70s with active or convalescent COVID-19. The chain joins TRBV10-2 to TRBJ2-1; 9 bases line up with TRBD2. Specimen: peripheral blood. The CDR3 bases are TGCGCCAGCAGTATATCCAGCGGGGGGAATGAGCAGTTCTTC. The encoded protein is CASSISSGGNEQFF.